Included here is one TCR beta chain sequence, with context. The antigen remains unidentified. This record belongs to a study of lymphopenia after photon versus proton radiotherapy. General study results and limits: In patients who died, overall survival fell as post-nadir TCR diversity dropped more. Relative stability marked proton patients; photon patients lost diversity and naive cells. Only patients who died were analyzed for survival; proton advantage is unproven. After the lymphocyte nadir, photon-treated repertoires showed oligoclonal expansion, especially of CD8+ Temra cells.

V trimming: 6 bases; J trimming: 5 bases; junction bases outside the gene matches: 0. CDR3 length equals 12 residues. CDR1 and CDR2 from the germline V gene are LNHDA and SQIVND (reference sequence). Libraries were prepared by immunoSEQ multiplex PCR; TCRdb keeps only in-frame clonotypes and omits some of them. The data show 20,000 or so clones, roughly 86% seen once. The receptor was derived from a woman between 50 and 59 years old with pancreatic cancer. This specimen was peripheral blood, taken from a patient treated with photon-based radiotherapy. The chain recombines TRBV19 with TRBJ2-3; 9 nucleotides match TRBD2. In nucleotides, the CDR3 is TGTGCCAGTAGACTAGCGGGAGATACGCAGTATTTT. Translation: CASRLAGDTQYF. Looking up the rest from reference TRBV19 and TRBJ2-3 gives the full variable domain: DGGITQSPKYLFRKEGQNVTLSCEQNLNHDAMYWYRQDPGQGLRLIYYSQIVNDFQKGDIAEGYSVSREKKESFPLTVTSAQKNPTAFYLCASRLAGDTQYFGPGTRLTVL.